This T cell receptor (beta chain) appears in the sequencing data of a study of graft-versus-host responses after intestinal transplantation (dated by TCRdb to the early 2020s). General notes on the study: Recipients received multivisceral, liver-intestinal, or isolated intestinal transplants. Anti-thymocyte globulin induction was given to all recipients, followed by maintenance tacrolimus and steroids for two to four years. After intestinal transplantation, graft-versus-host and host-versus-graft alloreactive T cell clones were followed in the graft, circulation and bone marrow using bulk TCR-beta CDR3 sequencing. To identify alloreactive clones, pre-transplant mixed lymphocyte reaction products were sequenced and then compared with unstimulated pre-transplant donor and recipient T cells. The cohort enrolled 20 to 30 intestinal transplant recipients, one of whom was a retransplant, and 3 patients without pretransplant specimens were excluded. Donor T cell macrochimerism was defined as a peak of at least 4% donor T cells among recipient peripheral blood mononuclear cells. Instead of going to the commercial service, samples from a few later patients were sequenced in-house on an Illumina MiSeq and processed with MiXCR.

General conclusions and limits of the study: The relatively low number and heterogeneity of intestinal transplant patients limited the conclusions. In the allografts of patients with donor T cell macrochimerism, GvH to HvG T cell clonal ratios were high. GvH clones were detected in recipient bone marrow, and some of these GvH clones were observed earlier in ileal mucosa or blood, consistent with an intestinal mucosal origin. Early after transplant, peak levels of circulating GvH clones were associated with declines in HvG clones.

With regard to this clone: No quality values exist for individual bases; no much larger clone is one base distant.

The time point label for this specimen denotes: cells obtained before transplantation from donor or recipient. Mixed lymphocyte reactions plated about 200,000 CFSE-labeled pre-transplant responders with about 200,000 irradiated violet-dye-labeled stimulators and were cultured for roughly 6 days. Proliferating CD3+CD4+CFSE-low and CD3+CD8+CFSE-low responder cells were FACS-sorted on a BD Influx sorter after the mixed lymphocyte reaction. The CDR3 spans 19 residues, from the cysteine through the phenylalanine. Only the CDR3 portion is preserved as DNA: 57 bases, with reading frame beginning at the first base. Trimming accounts for 2 bases at V and 5 bases at J, while the number of junction bases matched to no gene is 11. CDR1 and CDR2 are read off the germline V gene (reference sequence) as WNHNN and SYGVQD. The library was built by means of the immunoSEQ multiplex PCR assay. For most patients, genomic DNA was isolated using the Qiagen DNeasy Blood and Tissue Kit and was shipped frozen to Adaptive Biotechnologies for TCR sequencing. Adaptive Biotechnologies carried out high-throughput TCR-beta CDR3 sequencing of genomic DNA for most patients. The authors' pipeline ran thus. TCR sequencing data were retrieved from Adaptive's ImmunoSEQ software for about 17 patients, whereas a few other patients were processed with MiXCR and VDJtools. To correct CD4 versus CD8 sorting errors, any sequence found in both subsets at a frequency ratio below 5:1 was removed. CDR3 nucleotide sequences shared between donor and recipient were removed because their origin could not be assigned. To be classed as alloreactive, a clone needed at least 2-fold expansion over unstimulated cells and a minimum CFSE-low frequency of 0.002% (template counts) or 0.001% (read counts). Clones were considered mappable if detected in sequenced pre-transplant spleen, lymph node, or MLR CFSE-low populations of the donor or recipient. Cumulative frequency of alloreactive clones was calculated as a percentage of all sequences weighted by copy number. TCRdb retrieved this table from immuneACCESS and kept in-frame rearrangements only. Not all clones are present; in checked studies, unresolved V genes account for under half, and no reason is known for the remainder. The V and J calls and clone size come from that table; D and trimming were worked out from the DNA. The sample yields 10,000 or so clones; approximately 30% were counted once. Clones ranked in the top ten supply around 5.2% of the sample.

This chain is built from TRBV10-1 and TRBJ2-2; TRBD2 aligns with 13 central bases. The specimen comprised alloreactive CD4+ T cells from a mixed lymphocyte reaction culture, sampled before transplantation. The cell subset or site label on this specimen signifies: CFSE-low proliferating T cells sorted from approximately 6-day pre-transplant mixed lymphocyte reaction (GvH or HvG direction). This sequence originates from a human patient who was an organ donor for intestinal transplantation. The sequence in DNA is TGCGCCAGCAGTGAGCCCTTAAACGGACTAGCGGGGGAAACCGGGGAGCTGTTTTTT. Its amino acids are CASSEPLNGLAGETGELFF.